This is a list of T cell receptor beta chains from one sample in a study of response to subunit inactivated influenza vaccine. TCRdb re-called the RT-PCR reads through MiXCR, storing one row per CDR3 protein. The repertoire includes around 470,000 distinct CDR3 sequences, more than 7% of them detected once, and roughly 13% sits in the top ten. Sequencing was performed on PBMCs from blood, taken roughly 24 months after vaccination. Receptors originate from a man aged 50 to 69 who received an inactivated influenza vaccine. Both conserved end residues are part of each CDR3. Each record gives: D gene, V gene, clone size, J gene, CDR3 DNA, CDR3 protein. The D gene is left open where the match is weak. Only some rows state a clone size, as once, few, many or a class for expanded clones.

>TRBD1|TRBV12-3/TRBV12-4|NA|TRBJ2-7
TGTGCCAGCAGTTTCCGACAGGGGCACGAGCAGTACTTC
CASSFRQGHEQYF
>NA|TRBV6-1|few|TRBJ1-6
TGTGCCAGCAGTGAAGCGCTTCTGGCAGGGATATGGAATTCACCCCTCCACTTT
CASSEALLAGIWNSPLHF
>NA|TRBV20-1|many|TRBJ2-3
TGCAGTGCTAGACCACGGACTAGCACAGATACGCAGTATTTT
CSARPRTSTDTQYF
>TRBD2|TRBV6-2/TRBV6-3|few|TRBJ2-2
TGTGCCACGGTAGCGGGAGCTAACTCGAACACCGGGGAGCTGTTTTTT
CATVAGANSNTGELFF
>NA|TRBV20-1|few|TRBJ2-5
TGCAGTGCTCCAACTACAGGGGAGACCCAGTACTTC
CSAPTTGETQYF
>NA|TRBV6-5|NA|TRBJ1-1
TGTGCCAGCAGTTTCGGAGGTTTTCGGGGGACTGAAGCTTTCTTT
CASSFGGFRGTEAFF
>NA|TRBV12-3/TRBV12-4|many|TRBJ2-7
TGTGCCAGCAAACCGACAGGTATAAGCTCCTACGAGCAGTACTTC
CASKPTGISSYEQYF
>NA|TRBV28|many|TRBJ2-7
TGTGCCAGCAGTTTATCTGCTTACGAGCAGTACTTC
CASSLSAYEQYF
>NA|TRBV4-2|many|TRBJ2-5
TGTGCCAGCAGCCAAGATGGAGGGGGCGACGAGACCCAGTACTTC
CASSQDGGGDETQYF
>TRBD2|TRBV7-2|few|TRBJ2-5
TGTGCCAGCAGCTTACGTAGACTAGCGGGACTAGAGACCCAGTACTTC
CASSLRRLAGLETQYF
>NA|TRBV9|many|TRBJ1-6
TGTGCCAGCAGCGCCTCGGGGTCCTATAATTCACCCCTCCACTTT
CASSASGSYNSPLHF
>NA|TRBV12-3/TRBV12-4|many|TRBJ2-2
TGTGCCAGCAGTAAGCGGGAGCTGTTTTTT
CASSKRELFF
>NA|TRBV6-5|NA|TRBJ1-4
TGTGCCAGCAGTTTTACGTCGGGGTACGGATCTAATGAAAAACTGTTTTTT
CASSFTSGYGSNEKLFF
>NA|TRBV20-1|few|TRBJ2-3
TGCAGTGCTAGACCTCAGTCGGATCTCAACTCAGATACGCAGTATTTT
CSARPQSDLNSDTQYF
>NA|TRBV14|NA|TRBJ2-3
TGTGCCAGCAGCCAAGTAGTAAGGGGAGCGCAGTATTTT
CASSQVVRGAQYF
>TRBD1|TRBV7-9|many|TRBJ2-5
TGTGCCAGCAGCTTAGCACAGGGGTCGGGAGAGACCCAGTACTTC
CASSLAQGSGETQYF
>NA|TRBV5-6|few|TRBJ1-5
TGTGCCAGCAGCTTTTTCCGTGCCAATAGCAATCAGCCCCAGCATTTT
CASSFFRANSNQPQHF
>NA|TRBV5-1|many|TRBJ1-1
TGCGCCAGCAGCCAGGACGGGTCGAACACTGAAGCTTTCTTT
CASSQDGSNTEAFF
>NA|TRBV6-5|NA|TRBJ2-5
TGTGCCAGCAGTTACTCGGGTCATCAAGAGACCCAGTACTTC
CASSYSGHQETQYF
>NA|TRBV2|few|TRBJ2-1
TGTGCCAGCAAGTACGAGAGCCATGAGCAGTTCTTC
CASKYESHEQFF
>NA|TRBV7-6|many|TRBJ1-2
TGTGCCAGCAGCTTAGCTGCGGGGGGAGATGGCTACACCTTC
CASSLAAGGDGYTF
>TRBD2|TRBV3-1|NA|TRBJ2-1
TGTGCCTGCAGCCAAGATCTGGGACTAGCGAGGGGGAAGAATGAGCAGTTCTTC
CACSQDLGLARGKNEQFF
>NA|TRBV2|many|TRBJ1-3
TGTGCCAGCAGCGGCTCTGGCTCTGGAAACACCATATATTTT
CASSGSGSGNTIYF
>NA|TRBV28|few|TRBJ2-7
TGTGCCAGCACCCCAGGGACGGCCTCCTACGAGCAGTACTTC
CASTPGTASYEQYF
>NA|TRBV2|NA|TRBJ2-7
TGTGCCAGCAGACAGGCAGACCGAGAGGAGCAGTACTTC
CASRQADREEQYF
>NA|TRBV7-7|NA|TRBJ2-3
TGTGCCAGCAGCGTAGGACTAGAGGGACACACAGATACGCAGTATTTT
CASSVGLEGHTDTQYF
>TRBD2|TRBV3-1|few|TRBJ2-1
TGTGCCAGCAGCCAAGATATGCTAGCGGGACACTCCTACAATGAGCAGTTCTTC
CASSQDMLAGHSYNEQFF
>NA|TRBV12-3/TRBV12-4|few|TRBJ1-1
TGTGCCAGCCAACCCGGCGGGGCCTTGAACACTGAAGCTTTCTTT
CASQPGGALNTEAFF
>NA|TRBV6-1|few|TRBJ2-5
TGTGCCAGCAGTGAAGGGGGCTCGGTAGTTTGGGAGACCCAGTACTTC
CASSEGGSVVWETQYF
>NA|TRBV5-6|many|TRBJ2-7
TGTGCCAGCAGCTTGGCCCACAGCTACGAGCAGTACTTC
CASSLAHSYEQYF
>NA|TRBV5-8|many|TRBJ1-1
TGTGCCAGCAGCTTGCCTGGTCGTGCAGGGGACACTGAAGCTTTCTTT
CASSLPGRAGDTEAFF
>NA|TRBV5-1|many|TRBJ2-1
TGCGCCAGCAGCTTGGAGAGAAGCTACAATGAGCAGTTCTTC
CASSLERSYNEQFF
>NA|TRBV10-3|NA|TRBJ2-3
TGTGCCATCAGGTCCCGCGGGGGCACAGATACGCAGTATTTT
CAIRSRGGTDTQYF
>TRBD1|TRBV7-2|few|TRBJ1-2
TGTGCCAGCAGCTTAGTGCAGGGGGGTGACTATGGCTACACCTTC
CASSLVQGGDYGYTF
>NA|TRBV24-1|NA|TRBJ2-2
TGTGCCACCAGAGACATCACGAACACCGGGGAGCTGTTTTTT
CATRDITNTGELFF
>TRBD1|TRBV24-1|few|TRBJ2-5
TGTGCCACCAGTGACTACCGGGACAGAGAAGAGACCCAGTACTTC
CATSDYRDREETQYF
>NA|TRBV7-2|few|TRBJ2-2
TGTGCCAGCAGCTCCCACGGTGGTTCTGGGGAGCTGTTTTTT
CASSSHGGSGELFF
>TRBD1|TRBV29-1|few|TRBJ2-1
TGCAGCGGCCGGGACAGCGACTACAATGAGCAGTTCTTC
CSGRDSDYNEQFF
>NA|TRBV6-5|NA|TRBJ2-1
TGTGCCAGCAGTTACTTGGCACAGGGTTATGAGCAGTTCTTC
CASSYLAQGYEQFF
>NA|TRBV7-2|few|TRBJ1-4
TGTGCCAGCAGCTTAGGGCAGCGGAGCGAAAAACTGTTTTTT
CASSLGQRSEKLFF
>NA|TRBV9|NA|TRBJ2-3
TGTGCCAGCAGCGTAGCGGATGGGAGAGCAGATACGCAGTATTTT
CASSVADGRADTQYF
>TRBD1|TRBV5-4|few|TRBJ2-3
TGTGCCAGCAGCCCAGGACAGGGACGGAGTACCGGCCCGCAGTATTTT
CASSPGQGRSTGPQYF
>NA|TRBV4-3|NA|TRBJ2-6
TGCGCCAGCAGCCAAGATCCGAGGGCTGGGGCCAACGTCCTGACTTTC
CASSQDPRAGANVLTF
>TRBD1|TRBV23-1|NA|TRBJ1-5
TGCGCCAGCAGAAGTTCCGGGACAGAAGATCAGCCCCAGCATTTT
CASRSSGTEDQPQHF
>TRBD1|TRBV5-1|many|TRBJ2-7
TGCGCCAGCAGCTTGGGAGCGGGACAGGGCGTCTACGAGCAGTACTTC
CASSLGAGQGVYEQYF
>TRBD2|TRBV20-1|few|TRBJ2-2
TGCAGTGCTAGAGGGACTAGCGGGAGCCGGTACGGGGAGCTGTTTTTT
CSARGTSGSRYGELFF
>TRBD1|TRBV7-9|NA|TRBJ2-7
TGTGCCAGCAGCTCCGGGACAGGGGGCCTCGAGCAGTACTTC
CASSSGTGGLEQYF